The T cell receptor (beta chain) described here comes from a study of cytomegalovirus exposure and HLA in healthy donors. Both 60 Vbeta primers and 13 Jbeta primers went into the PCR. Here immunoSEQ multiplex PCR was the method, and the copy in TCRdb shows in-frame clones only, minus some. The data contain 98,000 or so clones, 60% to 85% of them singletons. V shed 5 bases, J shed 2 bases, and the junction held 7 bases outside the gene matches. Germline V lookup: CDR1 GTSNPN, CDR2 SVGIG (reference sequence). CDR3 length: 15 amino acids. Study-wide findings and caveats: It was shown in a later analysis that HLA-associated TCR beta chains were more clonally expanded than other, equally common chains.

Concerning this clone: Its antigen is not known.

The chain recombines TRBV30 with TRBJ1-5; 9 positions match TRBD1. The source is a woman in her late teens or twenties in good health and CMV-seropositive. Sequences were obtained from PBMCs. As DNA, the CDR3 is TGTGCCTGGCGGCCGGGACAGGGTCGCAATCAGCCCCAGCATTTT. This encodes CAWRPGQGRNQPQHF.